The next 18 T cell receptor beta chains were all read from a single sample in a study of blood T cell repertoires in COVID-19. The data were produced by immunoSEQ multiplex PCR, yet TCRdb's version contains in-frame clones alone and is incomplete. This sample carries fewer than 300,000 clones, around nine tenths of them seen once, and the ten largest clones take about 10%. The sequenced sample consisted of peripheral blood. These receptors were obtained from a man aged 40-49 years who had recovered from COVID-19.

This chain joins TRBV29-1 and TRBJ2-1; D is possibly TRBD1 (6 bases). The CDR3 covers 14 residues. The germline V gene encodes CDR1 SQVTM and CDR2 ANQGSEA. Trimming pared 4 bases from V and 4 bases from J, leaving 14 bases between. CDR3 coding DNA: TGCAGCGTTGTCGGACAGAAGAAATACAATGAGCAGTTCTTC. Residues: CSVVGQKKYNEQFF.

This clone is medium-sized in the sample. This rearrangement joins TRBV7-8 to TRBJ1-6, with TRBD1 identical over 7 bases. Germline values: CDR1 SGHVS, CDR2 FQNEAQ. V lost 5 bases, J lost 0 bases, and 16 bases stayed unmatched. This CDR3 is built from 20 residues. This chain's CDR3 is CASSQSGTVVMSSYNSPLHF. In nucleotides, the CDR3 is TGTGCCAGCAGCCAGTCCGGGACAGTGGTTATGAGCTCCTATAATTCACCCCTCCACTTT.

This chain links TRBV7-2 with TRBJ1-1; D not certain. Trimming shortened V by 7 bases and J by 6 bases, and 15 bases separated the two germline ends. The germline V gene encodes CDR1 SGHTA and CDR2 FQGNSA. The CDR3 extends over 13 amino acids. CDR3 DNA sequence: TGTGCCAGCACCCAAGGCAGGTTTGCTGAAGCTTTCTTT. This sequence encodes CASTQGRFAEAFF.

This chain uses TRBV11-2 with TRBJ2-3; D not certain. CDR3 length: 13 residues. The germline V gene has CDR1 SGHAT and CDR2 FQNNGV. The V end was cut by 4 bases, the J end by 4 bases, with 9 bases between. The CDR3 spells CASSSLVSDTQYF. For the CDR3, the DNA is TGTGCCAGCAGCTCTCTAGTGTCAGATACGCAGTATTTT.

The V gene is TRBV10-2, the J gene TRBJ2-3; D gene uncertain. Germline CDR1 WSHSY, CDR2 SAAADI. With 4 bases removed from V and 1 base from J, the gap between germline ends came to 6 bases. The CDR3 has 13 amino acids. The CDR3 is CASSGARTDTQYF. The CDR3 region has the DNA TGCGCCAGCAGTGGGGCCCGCACAGATACGCAGTATTTT.

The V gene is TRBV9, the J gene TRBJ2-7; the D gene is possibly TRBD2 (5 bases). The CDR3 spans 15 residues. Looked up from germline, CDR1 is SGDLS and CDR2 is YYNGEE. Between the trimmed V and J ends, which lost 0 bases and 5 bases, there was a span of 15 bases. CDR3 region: CASSVAGNDLDEQYF. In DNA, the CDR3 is TGTGCCAGCAGCGTAGCGGGGAATGATCTAGACGAGCAGTACTTC.

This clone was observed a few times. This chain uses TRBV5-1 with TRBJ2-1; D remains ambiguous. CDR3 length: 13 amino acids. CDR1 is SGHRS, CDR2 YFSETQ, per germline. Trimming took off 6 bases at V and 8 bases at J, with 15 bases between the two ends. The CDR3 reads CASTSDSAHEQFF. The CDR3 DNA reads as TGCGCCAGCACCTCTGACTCCGCTCATGAGCAGTTCTTC.

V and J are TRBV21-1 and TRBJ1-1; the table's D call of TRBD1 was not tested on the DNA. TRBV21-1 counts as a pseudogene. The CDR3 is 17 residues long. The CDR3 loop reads CASSNLPRGSGNTEAFF. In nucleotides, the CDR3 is TGTGCCAGCAGCAATCTTCCCAGGGGGAGCGGGAACACTGAAGCTTTCTTT.

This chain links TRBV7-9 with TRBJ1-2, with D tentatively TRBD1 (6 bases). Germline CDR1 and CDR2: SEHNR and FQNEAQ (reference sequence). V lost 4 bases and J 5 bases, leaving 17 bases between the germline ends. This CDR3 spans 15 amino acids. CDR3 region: CASSSGDPARYGYTF. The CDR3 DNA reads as TGTGCCAGCAGCTCAGGGGACCCAGCAAGATATGGCTACACCTTC.

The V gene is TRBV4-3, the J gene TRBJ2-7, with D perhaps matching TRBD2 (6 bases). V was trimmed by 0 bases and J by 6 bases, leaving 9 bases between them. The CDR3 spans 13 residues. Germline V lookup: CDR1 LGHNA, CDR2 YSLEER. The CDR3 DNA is TGCGCCAGCAGCCAAGATCCCGGGGGCGAGCAGTACTTC. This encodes CASSQDPGGEQYF.

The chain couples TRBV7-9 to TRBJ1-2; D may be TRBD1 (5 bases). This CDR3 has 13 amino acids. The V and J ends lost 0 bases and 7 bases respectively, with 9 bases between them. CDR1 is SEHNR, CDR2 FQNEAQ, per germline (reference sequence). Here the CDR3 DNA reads TGTGCCAGCAGCTTAGCGGGGGGTGCTGGCTACACCTTC. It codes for CASSLAGGAGYTF.

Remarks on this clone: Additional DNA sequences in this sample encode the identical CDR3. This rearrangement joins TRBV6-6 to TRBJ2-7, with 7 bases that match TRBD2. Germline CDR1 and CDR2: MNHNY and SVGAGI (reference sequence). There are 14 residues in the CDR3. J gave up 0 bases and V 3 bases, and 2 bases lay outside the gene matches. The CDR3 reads CASSYRGVSYEQYF. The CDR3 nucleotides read TGTGCCAGCAGTTATCGGGGGGTCTCCTACGAGCAGTACTTC.

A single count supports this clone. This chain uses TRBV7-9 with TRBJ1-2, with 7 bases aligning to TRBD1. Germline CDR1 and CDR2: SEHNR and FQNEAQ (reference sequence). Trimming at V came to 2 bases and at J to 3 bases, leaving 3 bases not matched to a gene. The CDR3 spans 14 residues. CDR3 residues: CASSLPDRDYGYTF. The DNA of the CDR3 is TGTGCCAGCAGCTTACCAGACAGGGACTATGGCTACACCTTC.

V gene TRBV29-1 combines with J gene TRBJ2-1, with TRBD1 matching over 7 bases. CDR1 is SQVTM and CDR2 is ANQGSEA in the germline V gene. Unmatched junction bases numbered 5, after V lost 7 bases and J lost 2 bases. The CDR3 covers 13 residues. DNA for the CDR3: TGCAGCGGGGGTGACAGGGCCTACAATGAGCAGTTCTTC. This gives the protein CSGGDRAYNEQFF.

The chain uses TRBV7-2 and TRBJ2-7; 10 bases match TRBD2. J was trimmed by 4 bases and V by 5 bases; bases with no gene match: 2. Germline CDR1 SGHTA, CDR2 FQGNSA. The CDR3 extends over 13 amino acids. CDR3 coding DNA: TGTGCCAGCAGCGAGGGACTAGCGTACGAGCAGTACTTC. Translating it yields CASSEGLAYEQYF.

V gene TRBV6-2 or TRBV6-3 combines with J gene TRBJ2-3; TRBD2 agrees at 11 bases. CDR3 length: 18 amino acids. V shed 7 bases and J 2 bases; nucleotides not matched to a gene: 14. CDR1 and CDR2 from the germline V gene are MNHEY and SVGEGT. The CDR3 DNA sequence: TGTGCCAGCACCCCACTAGCGGGGGCCTCTTGGTACACAGATACGCAGTATTTT. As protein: CASTPLAGASWYTDTQYF.

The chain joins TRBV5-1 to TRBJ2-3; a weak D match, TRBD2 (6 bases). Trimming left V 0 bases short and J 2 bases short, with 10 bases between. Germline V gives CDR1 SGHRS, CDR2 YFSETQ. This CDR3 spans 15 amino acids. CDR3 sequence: CASSLGGVDTDTQYF. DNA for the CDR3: TGCGCCAGCAGCTTGGGCGGGGTAGACACAGATACGCAGTATTTT.

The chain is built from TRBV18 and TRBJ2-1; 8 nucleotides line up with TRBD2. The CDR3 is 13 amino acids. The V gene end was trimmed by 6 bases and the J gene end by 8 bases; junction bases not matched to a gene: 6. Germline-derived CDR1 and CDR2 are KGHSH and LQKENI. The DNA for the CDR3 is TGTGCCAGCTCCGGACTAGCTGGAGATGAGCAGTTCTTC. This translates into CASSGLAGDEQFF. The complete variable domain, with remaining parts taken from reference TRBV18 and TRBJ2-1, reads NAGVMQNPRHLVRRRGQEARLRCSPMKGHSHVYWYRQLPEEGLKFMVYLQKENIIDESGMPKERFSAEFPKEGPSILRIQQVVRGDSAAYFCASSGLAGDEQFFGPGTRLTVL.